The sequence of this T cell receptor beta chain was determined in a study of cytomegalovirus exposure and HLA in healthy donors (TCRdb year 2017). For the wider study: According to an earlier analysis of a few hundred of the donors, about 190 million T cells yielded over 100 million unique TCR beta sequences and less than 300 Gb of sequence data. An early release that covered roughly 600 HLA-typed donors contained approximately 300 gigabases of sequencing data and around 80 million unique TCR sequences. Of the 300 to 450 genotyped donors, approximately 81% were placed in the genetic ancestry cluster associated with self-reported Caucasian donors. The study aimed to test whether cataloging public T cell receptors could reveal signatures of past pathogen exposure. The T cell repertoires of under 700 subjects were profiled by immunosequencing and related to cytomegalovirus serostatus. In addition to the first cohort of 650 to 800 subjects, a separate validation cohort of 120 different subjects was used. To predict cytomegalovirus infection status, the study brought together high-throughput TCR immunosequencing, statistical association of individual TCRs with disease status, and machine learning. A later analysis re-examined previously published TCR beta repertoires from hundreds of donors and added high-resolution HLA genotyping to investigate patterns of TCR occurrence. Rather than using new phenotypic data, the later analysis identified candidate immune exposures from TCR beta sequences and from how often those sequences occurred across donors. To decide whether each TCR beta V gene segment behaved as functional or pseudogenic, an earlier analysis of some 570 of the donors relied on high-throughput TCR beta sequencing. Donor age, sex, ethnicity and CMV serostatus were compiled together with the repertoire data. Genome-wide SNP genotypes for about three fifths of the roughly 700 donors were used in a later genetic analysis, which treated that subset as a discovery cohort. All discovery cohort repertoires had been generated using a single sequencing platform. Class I and class II HLA loci were covered by the typing at four-digit resolution. Typing coverage differed by locus: A, B, C, DRB1 and DQB1 were typed in roughly 620-630 donors, DQA1 in about 550, DPA1 in 600 to 610, and DPB1 in 472. Four to six DR-DQ haplotypes were handled as single units for association and clustering, since linkage in the cohort was strong. Across some 400 genotyped donors of the cohort, an average of approximately 220,000 unique TCR beta nucleotide sequences per donor were sequenced, and approximately 19% of those sequences were non-productive. Results and caveats for the whole study, not just this receptor: A further reported finding was that TCR beta sequences accurately predicted the HLA-A and HLA-B alleles for most subjects in the first cohort. When HLA alleles, especially DR and DQ, strongly co-occurred, TCR associations were difficult to assign to individual alleles. It was suggested by the authors that the approach could potentially be generalized to other disease states and immunological phenotypes. Presence/absence analyses assumed roughly uniform sequencing depth across donors, an assumption that may not hold. Because the 87-base-pair reads could not distinguish some IMGT-functional V segments, including TRBV6-2 and TRBV6-3, those segments were excluded. A later analysis found that TCR association rates varied across HLA loci, with DRB1 alleles showing the most associated TCRs and HLA-C alleles the fewest. The only immune exposure information available for the cohort was CMV serostatus. In a later analysis, several top co-occurrence clusters were reported to appear linked to parvovirus B19, influenza, CMV and Epstein-Barr virus. A cluster of highly shared sequence variants was judged likely to represent a technical artifact of the sequencing pipeline. In a later analysis, HLA-associated TCR beta chains were found to be more clonally expanded and to have lower generation probabilities than equally common non-associated chains. In an earlier analysis of about 600 of the donors, most TCR beta V segments appeared in productive rearrangements about 87% or about 30% of the time, broadly matching IMGT annotations. The classifier was reported to diagnose cytomegalovirus status with high specificity and sensitivity in both the original cohort and the validation cohort. A total of fewer than 200 TCR beta chains were listed by the study as associated with cytomegalovirus. Most TCR sequences were seen in very few donors, while some public TCRs were found in many individuals. Because HLA typing was missing for some donors at each locus, association tests included only the typed subset. Correlated functional status among segregating V segments might be attributable to linkage disequilibrium, but an unknown experimental factor could not be ruled out. In a later genetic analysis, a missense DCLRE1C variant was associated with V-gene and J-gene trimming of TCR beta chains, and the association was replicated in an independent cohort. A later analysis associated about 17,000 TCR beta sequences with specific HLA alleles at a false discovery rate of 0.05. Because counts were too low, seventeen rarely observed V segments, including chromosome 9 orphons, were excluded from the earlier analysis of a few hundred of the donors. In vitro tests confirmed that three of the cytomegalovirus-associated TCR beta chains recognize cytomegalovirus antigens. A later genetic analysis reported fewer N-insertions in productive TCRs among donors in an Asian-associated ancestry cluster than the roughly 700-donor mean. Only TCR beta chains were sequenced in this cohort, and the absence of alpha or paired-chain data limited detectable features. In a later analysis, most CMV-associated TCR beta chains were found to appear HLA-restricted, with HLA associations seemingly driven largely by CMV exposure.

Library generation was performed with the immunoSEQ multiplex PCR assay. The multiplex PCR relied on a mix of 60 forward primers for TCR Vbeta segments and 13 reverse primers for TCR Jbeta segments. A multiplex PCR assay on genomic DNA amplified the CDR3 region of rearranged TCR beta genes. Amplified TCR beta libraries were sequenced as 87-base-pair reads on the Illumina HiSeq System. The original pipeline was this. A later analysis tallied 80 million to 95 million unique TCR beta chains across the 666 repertoires, and about 12 million of those chains were shared by two or more donors. Raw reads were error-corrected and collapsed into unique sequences with a nearest-neighbor algorithm that merged closely related sequences to remove PCR and sequencing errors. V, D and J gene segments were assigned by aligning CDR3 sequences to IMGT reference sequences. Each retained sequence needed at least a six-nucleotide match to both a V gene segment and a J gene segment. Rearrangements were called productive when the CDR3 lacked stop codons and stayed in frame with V and J; all others were non-productive. Following IMGT convention, CDR3 was defined as the stretch from the second conserved V-encoded cysteine up to the conserved J-encoded phenylalanine. The earlier analysis of a few hundred of the donors excluded any sequence lacking an unambiguous match to a single V gene segment. In an earlier analysis of 450 to 750 of the donors, a V segment was called functional when productive rearrangements were above 56.7%, and segregating when the standard deviation between donors exceeded 5%. A statistical classification framework was developed to diagnose cytomegalovirus status using the catalog of TCR beta chain sequences. In a later analysis, V and J genes were assigned by comparing TCR nucleotide sequences against IMGT/GENE-DB human TR gene sequences. In a later analysis, CDR3 sequences and most-parsimonious VDJ recombination scenarios were assigned using the TCRdist pipeline. In a later analysis, each TCR beta chain was defined by its CDR3 amino acid sequence together with its V-gene family, and reads without a unique V-gene family were excluded. As a way to deal with suspected cross-contamination and a sequencing artifact, a later analysis dropped 450 to 600 nucleotide sequences that were highly shared and had low generation probability. A later analysis calculated a clonal expansion index for each public chain from normalized within-repertoire ranks of inferred template counts. In a later analysis, generation probabilities were computed using a VDJ recombination model fitted to out-of-frame rearrangements, and the results were checked against IGoR. In a later analysis, hypergeometric tests were used to score TCR-TCR, TCR-HLA and TCR-CMV co-occurrence, with a repertoire-size bias correction applied to TCR pairs. To estimate false discovery rates, a later analysis permuted the HLA or CMV assignments 20 times. A later analysis grouped co-occurring TCRs with DBSCAN, adding TCRdist sequence similarity when clustering within HLA-allele-positive subsets. For co-occurrence clustering, repertoires with fewer than 30,000 or more than 120,000 public chains were excluded, along with a handful of repertoires with anomalous nucleotide sharing. The source is immuneACCESS, and TCRdb retained only in-frame sequences with V and J called. Part of the clones is not carried over; for the studies checked, unresolved V genes explain less than half of this, and the remainder is unexplained. V, J and clone size were drawn from that table, and D and trimming were deduced from the DNA. The sample includes 130,000 or so clones, with around 78% observed a single time. The ten largest clones represent under 2% of the sample.

As regards this clone: Its antigen remains undetermined. Base qualities are not recorded, but no much larger clone differs from it by a single base.

V drops 2 bases and J drops 0 bases, leaving 17 bases in between. CDR1 and CDR2, looked up from the germline V gene, are SGHAT and FQNNGV. The CDR3 spans 17 residues, from the cysteine through the phenylalanine. Only CDR3 DNA remains: 51 bases, in frame from the first base. The cohort was made up of about 610 healthy bone marrow donors. At the time of sampling, every cohort member was nominally healthy, though immune exposures that went unrecorded were likely present. The donor was CMV seropositive and was included in the group of 250 to 300 seropositive cohort members. Each donor provided a peripheral blood sample, and peripheral blood mononuclear cells were used for TCR beta sequencing. The Qiagen DNeasy Blood Extraction Kit was used to extract genomic DNA from the blood cell samples.

This sequence originates from a female donor in good health and CMV-seropositive. The chain couples TRBV11-2 to TRBJ2-7; the D gene is perhaps TRBD2, on 5 matching bases. The sequenced material came from PBMCs. The CDR3 in this case is CASSLNFGSGSSYEQYF. The bases read TGTGCCAGCAGCTTAAACTTTGGGTCGGGGAGCTCCTACGAGCAGTACTTC.